What follows are 17 T cell receptor beta chains derived from one specimen sequenced in a study of blood T cells in healthy people across ages. Combining a sample-barcoded 5' primer with a J-beta primer mix, a second PCR ran for 7 to 11 cycles. One entry per CDR3 protein, called by TCRdb with MiXCR from the 5' RACE reads. The sample holds 790,000 or so distinct CDR3 sequences, about 45% seen once. Source material: blood. The receptors come from an older man in good health.

This clonotype has a count of ten or more. The V and J genes are TRBV7-6 and TRBJ2-5; maybe TRBD2 (6 bases). CDR1 is SGHVS, CDR2 FNYEAQ, per germline. The CDR3 is made up of 18 amino acids. Trimming pared 0 bases from V and 0 bases from J, leaving 17 bases between. The CDR3 loop reads CASSLAAVMEGYQETQYF. CDR3 in DNA: TGTGCCAGCAGCTTAGCGGCGGTCATGGAGGGTTACCAAGAGACCCAGTACTTC.

This clonotype came up a few times. V usage is TRBV13 and J usage is TRBJ1-2; 9 nucleotides match TRBD1. V was clipped by 5 bases and J by 7 bases; unmatched bases: 14. Germline V lookup: CDR1 PRHDT, CDR2 FYEKMQ (reference sequence). This CDR3 is built from 16 residues. CDR3: CASSPRLQGARGGYTF. The DNA of the CDR3 is TGTGCCAGCAGCCCAAGACTACAGGGGGCGCGAGGTGGCTACACCTTC.

Only a few counts were recorded for this clonotype. The rearrangement joins TRBV6-5 to TRBJ1-1; D gene ambiguous. The CDR3 has 15 amino acids. The germline V and J ends were trimmed by 7 bases and 1 base, with 16 bases remaining between them. Germline CDR1 MNHEY, CDR2 SVGAGI. The CDR3 bases are TGTGCCAGCAACAAGGAGTACCGAGCGAACACTGAAGCTTTCTTT. Its translation is CASNKEYRANTEAFF.

In this sample, this clonotype turned up many times. This chain links TRBV4-2 with TRBJ2-7; D is undetermined. The CDR3 has 14 amino acids. V gave up 4 bases and J gave up 1 base, with 11 bases separating them. Germline CDR1 reads LGHNA; CDR2 reads YNFKEQ. The CDR3 spells CASSRDLQSYEQYF. The CDR3 DNA is TGTGCCAGCAGCCGGGATCTCCAGTCCTACGAGCAGTACTTC.

On this clonotype itself: Just one base apart from a much larger clone, this may be a read error. The V call is TRBV5-1, the J call TRBJ2-3; D is uncertain. V lost 3 bases, J lost 2 bases, and 13 bases lay in between. Germline assignment: CDR1 SGHRS and CDR2 YFSETQ. This CDR3 region has 15 residues. CDR3 nucleotide sequence: TGCGCCAGCAGCTCGGAAGACGGATCCACAGATACGCAGTATTTT. Amino acids: CASSSEDGSTDTQYF. The full variable domain, its missing parts supplied by reference TRBV5-1 and TRBJ2-3, is KAGVTQTPRYLIKTRGQQVTLSCSPISGHRSVSWYQQTPGQGLQFLFEYFSETQRNKGNFPGRFSGRQFSNSRSEMNVSTLELGDSALYLCASSSEDGSTDTQYFGPGTRLTVL.

The rearrangement links TRBV6-2 or TRBV6-3 to TRBJ2-5; perhaps TRBD1 as D (5 bases). Germline V lookup: CDR1 MNHEY, CDR2 SVGEGT. The length of the CDR3 is 14 residues. Trimming removed 6 bases at V and 1 base at J, with 12 bases between. The CDR3 is CASSPSRAQETQYF. CDR3 in DNA: TGTGCCAGCAGCCCAAGCAGGGCCCAAGAGACCCAGTACTTC.

The V gene is TRBV20-1, the J gene TRBJ2-5; possibly TRBD2 for D (6 bases). The J call may be incorrect, as the DNA end agrees better with TRBJ2-7. Per the germline V gene, CDR1 is DFQATT and CDR2 is SNEGSKA (reference sequence). The CDR3 is 14 amino acids. The CDR3 bases are TGCAGTGCTGCCCCCGGGACTGGCCCCTACGAGCAGTACTTC. Protein product: CSAAPGTGPYEQYF.

This chain links TRBV20-1 with TRBJ2-5; D might be TRBD2 (6 bases). Looked up from germline, CDR1 is DFQATT and CDR2 is SNEGSKA (reference sequence). The CDR3 covers 16 residues. V was shortened by 6 bases and J by 1 base, with 21 bases between the two germline ends. The CDR3 loop is CSASPLTGLFQETQYF. The CDR3 nucleotides are TGCAGTGCAAGCCCTCTGACGGGACTGTTCCAAGAGACCCAGTACTTC.

This clonotype was detected only a few times. Written as DNA, the CDR3 is TGCAGCGTTGAGTACGGGACAGGGGGATCTGAAGCTTTCTTT. Translated, it gives CSVEYGTGGSEAFF. The chain recombines TRBV29-1 with TRBJ1-1; 11 positions match TRBD1. The germline V gene encodes CDR1 SQVTM and CDR2 ANQGSEA. The CDR3 is 14 amino acids. Trimming cost V 3 bases and J 6 bases; bases outside gene matches: 6.

This chain uses TRBV6-5 with TRBJ2-7, with 9 bases identical to TRBD1. Trimming took 6 bases from V and 2 from J; bases not matched to a gene: 8. Germline V gene sequence: CDR1 MNHEY, CDR2 SVGAGI. The CDR3 has 15 residues. The CDR3 protein is CASRDLTGGAYEQYF. CDR3 DNA: TGTGCCAGCAGGGACCTGACAGGGGGAGCCTACGAGCAGTACTTC.

J is TRBJ2-7 and V is TRBV7-3; TRBD2 might be the D (6 bases). With 1 base removed from V and 4 bases from J, the gap between germline ends came to 14 bases. The CDR3 runs 15 residues. Germline V gene sequence: CDR1 SGHTA, CDR2 FQGTGA. This chain's CDR3 is CASSLNGGSVYEQYF. CDR3 DNA: TGTGCCAGCAGCTTAAATGGAGGGAGTGTTTACGAGCAGTACTTC.

This sequence joins TRBV3-1 and TRBJ2-1, with TRBD1 identical over 9 bases. This CDR3 comprises 13 residues. With V trimmed by 4 bases and J by 9 bases, 4 bases remained unmatched. The germline V gene encodes CDR1 LGHDT and CDR2 YNNKEL (reference sequence). CDR3 protein: CASSRQGVIEQFF. The CDR3 DNA reads TGTGCCAGCAGCCGACAGGGGGTTATTGAGCAGTTCTTC.

The J gene is TRBJ2-3, the V gene TRBV20-1; D remains ambiguous. CDR1 is DFQATT and CDR2 is SNEGSKA in the germline V gene (reference sequence). The CDR3 totals 13 residues. Trimming stripped 8 bases from V and 2 bases from J, with 14 bases between. CDR3: CSSFRASTDTQYF. The CDR3 nucleotides read TGCAGTTCTTTCCGGGCGTCCACAGATACGCAGTATTTT.

J is TRBJ2-5 and V is TRBV20-1, with D tentatively TRBD1 (6 bases). The V gene lost 5 bases and the J gene lost 1 base, with 11 bases spanning the gap. Germline lookup yields CDR1 DFQATT and CDR2 SNEGSKA (reference sequence). The CDR3 contains 13 residues. CDR3 sequence (DNA): TGCAGTGCTGCTACAGGGATCCAAGAGACCCAGTACTTC. Encoded protein: CSAATGIQETQYF.

This chain links TRBV20-1 with TRBJ2-7; D may be TRBD2 (6 bases). The V gene's germline CDR1 is DFQATT and CDR2 SNEGSKA (reference sequence). Trimming removed 6 bases from V and 0 bases from J, with 15 bases in between. The CDR3 spans 14 residues. CDR3 region: CSAERTGSSYEQYF. CDR3 DNA: TGCAGTGCCGAACGGACCGGGAGCTCCTACGAGCAGTACTTC.

This chain uses TRBV29-1 with TRBJ2-7, with a tentative D call TRBD2 (6 bases). This CDR3 contains 13 residues. V was shortened by 1 base and J by 1 base, with 8 bases between the two germline ends. Germline CDR1 reads SQVTM; CDR2 reads ANQGSEA. CDR3 sequence: CSVEGEASYEQYF. The CDR3 region has the DNA TGCAGCGTTGAAGGGGAGGCTTCCTACGAGCAGTACTTC.

The table lists this clonotype with a few counts. The CDR3 loop is CSARDPAKGIDTEAFF. The CDR3 coding sequence is TGCAGTGCTAGAGATCCCGCGAAGGGGATAGACACTGAAGCTTTCTTT. The chain links TRBV20-1 to TRBJ1-1; tentatively, D is TRBD1 (5 bases). This CDR3 is 16 amino acids long. Germline CDR1 reads DFQATT; CDR2 reads SNEGSKA (reference sequence). Trimming cost V 0 bases and J 3 bases, with 17 bases left between them.